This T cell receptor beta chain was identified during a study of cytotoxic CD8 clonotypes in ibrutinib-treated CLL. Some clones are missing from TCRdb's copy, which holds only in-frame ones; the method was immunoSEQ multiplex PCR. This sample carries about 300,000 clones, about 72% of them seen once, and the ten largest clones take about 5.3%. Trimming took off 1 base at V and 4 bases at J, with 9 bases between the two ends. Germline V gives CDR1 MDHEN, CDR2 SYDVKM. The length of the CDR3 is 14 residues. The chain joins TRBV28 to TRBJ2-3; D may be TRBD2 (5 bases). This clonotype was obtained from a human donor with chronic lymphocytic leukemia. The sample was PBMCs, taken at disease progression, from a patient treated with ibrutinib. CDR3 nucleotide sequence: TGTGCCAGCAGTTTATTGGGGAGAGCAGATACGCAGTATTTT. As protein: CASSLLGRADTQYF.